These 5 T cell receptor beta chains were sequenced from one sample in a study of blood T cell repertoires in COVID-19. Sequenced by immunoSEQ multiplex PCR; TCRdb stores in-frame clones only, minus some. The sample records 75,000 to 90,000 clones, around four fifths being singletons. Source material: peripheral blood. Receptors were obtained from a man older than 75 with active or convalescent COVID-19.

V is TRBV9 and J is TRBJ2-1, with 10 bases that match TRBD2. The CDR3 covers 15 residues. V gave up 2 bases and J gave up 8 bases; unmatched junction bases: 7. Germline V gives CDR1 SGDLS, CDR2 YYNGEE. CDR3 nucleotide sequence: TGTGCCAGCAGCGTCGCTAGCGGGAGAGGGTATGAGCAGTTCTTC. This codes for CASSVASGRGYEQFF.

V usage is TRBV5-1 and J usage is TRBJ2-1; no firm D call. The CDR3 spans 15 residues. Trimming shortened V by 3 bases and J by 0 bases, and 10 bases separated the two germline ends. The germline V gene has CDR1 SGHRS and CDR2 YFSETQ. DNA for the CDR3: TGCGCCAGCAGCTCAAGCGAAAGCTCCTACAATGAGCAGTTCTTC. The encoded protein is CASSSSESSYNEQFF.

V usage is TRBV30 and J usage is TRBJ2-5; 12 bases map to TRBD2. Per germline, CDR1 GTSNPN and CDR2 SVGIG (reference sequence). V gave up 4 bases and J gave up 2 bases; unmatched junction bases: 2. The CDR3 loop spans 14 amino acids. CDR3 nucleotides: TGTGCCTGGACTCTAGCGGGAGGGCAAGAGACCCAGTACTTC. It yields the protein CAWTLAGGQETQYF.

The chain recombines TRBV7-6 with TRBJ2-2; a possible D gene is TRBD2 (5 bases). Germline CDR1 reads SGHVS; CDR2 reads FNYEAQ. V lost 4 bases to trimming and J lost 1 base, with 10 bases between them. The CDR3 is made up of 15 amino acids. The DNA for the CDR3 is TGTGCCAGCAGCTACGGGATGGGGAACACCGGGGAGCTGTTTTTT. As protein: CASSYGMGNTGELFF.

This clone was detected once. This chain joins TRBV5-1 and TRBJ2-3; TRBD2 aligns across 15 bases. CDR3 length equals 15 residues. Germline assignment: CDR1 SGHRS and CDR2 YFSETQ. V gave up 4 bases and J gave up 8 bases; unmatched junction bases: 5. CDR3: CASSTGTSGGRTQYF. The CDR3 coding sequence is TGCGCCAGCAGCACCGGGACTAGCGGGGGGCGTACGCAGTATTTT.